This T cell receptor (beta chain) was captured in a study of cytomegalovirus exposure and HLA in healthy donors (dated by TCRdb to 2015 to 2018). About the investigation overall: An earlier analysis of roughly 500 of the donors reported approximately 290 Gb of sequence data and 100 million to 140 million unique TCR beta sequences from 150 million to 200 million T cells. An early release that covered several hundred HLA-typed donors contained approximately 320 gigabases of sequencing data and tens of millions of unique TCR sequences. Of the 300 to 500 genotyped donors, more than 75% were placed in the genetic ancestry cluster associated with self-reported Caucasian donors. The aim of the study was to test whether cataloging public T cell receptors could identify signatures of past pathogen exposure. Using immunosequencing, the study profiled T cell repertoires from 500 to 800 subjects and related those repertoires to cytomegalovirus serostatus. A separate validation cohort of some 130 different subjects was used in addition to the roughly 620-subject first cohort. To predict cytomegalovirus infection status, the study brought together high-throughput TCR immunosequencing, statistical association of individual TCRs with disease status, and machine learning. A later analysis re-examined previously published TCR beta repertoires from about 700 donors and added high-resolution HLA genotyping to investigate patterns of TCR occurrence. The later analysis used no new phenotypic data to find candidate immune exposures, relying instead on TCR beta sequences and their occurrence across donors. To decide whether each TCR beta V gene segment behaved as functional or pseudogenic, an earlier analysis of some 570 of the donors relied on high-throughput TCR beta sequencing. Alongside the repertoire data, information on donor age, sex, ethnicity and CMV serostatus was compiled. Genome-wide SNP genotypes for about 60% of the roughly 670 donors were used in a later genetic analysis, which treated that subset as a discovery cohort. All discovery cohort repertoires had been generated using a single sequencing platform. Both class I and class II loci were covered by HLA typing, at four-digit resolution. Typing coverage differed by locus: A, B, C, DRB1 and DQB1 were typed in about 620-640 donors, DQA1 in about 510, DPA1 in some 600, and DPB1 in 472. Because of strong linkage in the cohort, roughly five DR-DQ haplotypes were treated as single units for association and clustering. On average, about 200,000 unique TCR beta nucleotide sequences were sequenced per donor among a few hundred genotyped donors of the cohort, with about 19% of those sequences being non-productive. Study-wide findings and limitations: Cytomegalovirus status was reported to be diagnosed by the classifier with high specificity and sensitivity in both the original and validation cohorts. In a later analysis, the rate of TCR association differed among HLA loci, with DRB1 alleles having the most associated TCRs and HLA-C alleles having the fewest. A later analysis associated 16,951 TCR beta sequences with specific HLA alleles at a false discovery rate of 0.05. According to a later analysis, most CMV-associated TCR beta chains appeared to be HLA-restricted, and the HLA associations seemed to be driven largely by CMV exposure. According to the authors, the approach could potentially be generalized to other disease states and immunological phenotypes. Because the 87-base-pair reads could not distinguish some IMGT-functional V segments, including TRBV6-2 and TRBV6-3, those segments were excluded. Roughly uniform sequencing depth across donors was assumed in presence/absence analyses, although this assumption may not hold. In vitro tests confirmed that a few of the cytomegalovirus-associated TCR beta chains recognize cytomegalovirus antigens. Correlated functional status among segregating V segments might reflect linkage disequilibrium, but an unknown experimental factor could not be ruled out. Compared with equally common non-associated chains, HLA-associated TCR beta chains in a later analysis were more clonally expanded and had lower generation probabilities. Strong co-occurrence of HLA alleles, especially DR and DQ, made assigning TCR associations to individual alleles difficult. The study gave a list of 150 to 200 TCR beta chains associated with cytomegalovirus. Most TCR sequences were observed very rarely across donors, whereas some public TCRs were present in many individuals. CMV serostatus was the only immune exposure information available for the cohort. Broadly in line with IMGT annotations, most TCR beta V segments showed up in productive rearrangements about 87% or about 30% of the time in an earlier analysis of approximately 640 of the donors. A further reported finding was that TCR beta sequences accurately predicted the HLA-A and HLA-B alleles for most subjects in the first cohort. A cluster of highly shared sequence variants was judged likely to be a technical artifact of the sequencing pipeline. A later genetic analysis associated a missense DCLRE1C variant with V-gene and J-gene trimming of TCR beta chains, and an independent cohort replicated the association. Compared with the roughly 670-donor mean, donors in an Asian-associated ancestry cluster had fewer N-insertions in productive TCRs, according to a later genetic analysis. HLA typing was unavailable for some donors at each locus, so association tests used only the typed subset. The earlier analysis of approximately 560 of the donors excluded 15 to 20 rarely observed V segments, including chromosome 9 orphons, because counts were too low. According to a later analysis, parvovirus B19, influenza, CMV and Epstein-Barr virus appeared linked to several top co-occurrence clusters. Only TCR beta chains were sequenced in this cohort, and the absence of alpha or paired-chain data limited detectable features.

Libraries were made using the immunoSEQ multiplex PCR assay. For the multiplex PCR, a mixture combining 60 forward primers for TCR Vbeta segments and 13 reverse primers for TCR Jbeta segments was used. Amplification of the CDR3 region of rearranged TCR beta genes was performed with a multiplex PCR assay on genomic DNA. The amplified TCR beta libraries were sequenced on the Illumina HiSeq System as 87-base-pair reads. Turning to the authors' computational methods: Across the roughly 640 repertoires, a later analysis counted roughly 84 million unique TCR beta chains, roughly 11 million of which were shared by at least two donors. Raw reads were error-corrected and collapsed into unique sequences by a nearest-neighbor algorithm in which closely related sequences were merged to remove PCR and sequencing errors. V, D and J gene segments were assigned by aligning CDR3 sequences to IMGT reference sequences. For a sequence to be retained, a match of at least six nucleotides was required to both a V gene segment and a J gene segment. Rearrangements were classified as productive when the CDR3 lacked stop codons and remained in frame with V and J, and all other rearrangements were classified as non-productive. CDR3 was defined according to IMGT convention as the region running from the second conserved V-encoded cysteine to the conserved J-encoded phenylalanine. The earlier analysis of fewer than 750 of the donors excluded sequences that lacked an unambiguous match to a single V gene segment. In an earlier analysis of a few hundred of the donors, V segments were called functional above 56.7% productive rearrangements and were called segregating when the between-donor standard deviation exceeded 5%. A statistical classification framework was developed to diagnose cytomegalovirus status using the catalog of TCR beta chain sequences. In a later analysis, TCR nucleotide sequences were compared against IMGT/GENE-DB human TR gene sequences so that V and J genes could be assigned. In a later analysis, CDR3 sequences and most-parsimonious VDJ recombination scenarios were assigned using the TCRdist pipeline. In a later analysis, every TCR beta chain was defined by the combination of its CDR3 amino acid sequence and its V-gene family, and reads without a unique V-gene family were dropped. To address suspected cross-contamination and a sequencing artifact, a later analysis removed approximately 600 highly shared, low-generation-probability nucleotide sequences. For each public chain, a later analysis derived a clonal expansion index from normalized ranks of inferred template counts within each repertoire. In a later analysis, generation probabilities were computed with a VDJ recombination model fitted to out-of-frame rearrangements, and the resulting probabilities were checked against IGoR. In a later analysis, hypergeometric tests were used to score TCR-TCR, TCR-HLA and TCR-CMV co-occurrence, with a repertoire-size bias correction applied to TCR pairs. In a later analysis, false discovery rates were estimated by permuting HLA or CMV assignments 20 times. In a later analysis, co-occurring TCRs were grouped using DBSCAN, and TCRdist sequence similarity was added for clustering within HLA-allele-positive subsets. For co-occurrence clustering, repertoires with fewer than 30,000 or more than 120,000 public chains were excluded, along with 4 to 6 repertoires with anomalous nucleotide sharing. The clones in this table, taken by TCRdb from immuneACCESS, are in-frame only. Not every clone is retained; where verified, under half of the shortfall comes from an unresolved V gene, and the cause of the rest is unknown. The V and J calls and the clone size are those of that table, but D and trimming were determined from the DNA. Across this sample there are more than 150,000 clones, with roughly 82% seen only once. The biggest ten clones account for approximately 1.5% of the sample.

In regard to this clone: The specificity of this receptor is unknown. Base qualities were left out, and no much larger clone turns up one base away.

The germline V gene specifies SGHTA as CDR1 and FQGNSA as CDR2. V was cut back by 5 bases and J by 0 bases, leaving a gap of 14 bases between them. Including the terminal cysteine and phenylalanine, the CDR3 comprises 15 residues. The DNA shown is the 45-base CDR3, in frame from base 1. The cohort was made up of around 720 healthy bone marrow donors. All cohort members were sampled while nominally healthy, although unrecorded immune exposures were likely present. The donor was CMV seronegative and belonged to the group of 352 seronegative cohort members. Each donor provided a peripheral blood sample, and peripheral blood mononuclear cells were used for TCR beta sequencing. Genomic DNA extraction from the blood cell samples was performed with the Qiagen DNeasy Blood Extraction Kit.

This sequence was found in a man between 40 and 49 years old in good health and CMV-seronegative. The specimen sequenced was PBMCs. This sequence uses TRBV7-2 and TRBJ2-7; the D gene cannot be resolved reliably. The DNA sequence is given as TGTGCCAGCAGCCCGAGAGACGGAGTCTCCTACGAGCAGTACTTC. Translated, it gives CASSPRDGVSYEQYF.